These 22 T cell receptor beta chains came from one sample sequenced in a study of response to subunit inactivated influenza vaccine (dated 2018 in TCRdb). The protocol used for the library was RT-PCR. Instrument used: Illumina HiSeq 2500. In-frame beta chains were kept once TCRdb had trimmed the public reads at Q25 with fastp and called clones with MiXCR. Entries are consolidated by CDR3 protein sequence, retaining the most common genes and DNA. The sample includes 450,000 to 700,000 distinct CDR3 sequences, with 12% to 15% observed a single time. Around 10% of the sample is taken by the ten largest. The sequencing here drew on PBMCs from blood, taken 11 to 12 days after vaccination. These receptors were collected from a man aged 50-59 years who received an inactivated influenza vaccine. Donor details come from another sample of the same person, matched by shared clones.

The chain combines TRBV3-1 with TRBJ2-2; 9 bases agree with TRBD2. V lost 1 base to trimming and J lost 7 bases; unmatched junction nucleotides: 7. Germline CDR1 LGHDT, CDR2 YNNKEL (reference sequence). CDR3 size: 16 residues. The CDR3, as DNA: TGTGCCAGCAGCCAAGGTAGCGGGGGTTCTGGCGGGGAGCTGTTTTTT. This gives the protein CASSQGSGGSGGELFF.

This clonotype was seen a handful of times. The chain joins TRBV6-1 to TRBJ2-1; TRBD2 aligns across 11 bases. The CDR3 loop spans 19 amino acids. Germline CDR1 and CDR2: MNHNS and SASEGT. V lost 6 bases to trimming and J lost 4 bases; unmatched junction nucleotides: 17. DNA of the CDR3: TGTGCCAGCAGATCCAGGGGGCTAGCGGGAGGACCTACATACAATGAGCAGTTCTTC. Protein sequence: CASRSRGLAGGPTYNEQFF.

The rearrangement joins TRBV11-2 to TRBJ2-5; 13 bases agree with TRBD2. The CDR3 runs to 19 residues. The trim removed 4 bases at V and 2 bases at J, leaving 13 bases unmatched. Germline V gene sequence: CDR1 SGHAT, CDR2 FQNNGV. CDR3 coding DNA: TGTGCCAGCAGCTCGAGGGCGGGACTAGCGGGGTTTAATCAAGAGACCCAGTACTTC. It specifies CASSSRAGLAGFNQETQYF.

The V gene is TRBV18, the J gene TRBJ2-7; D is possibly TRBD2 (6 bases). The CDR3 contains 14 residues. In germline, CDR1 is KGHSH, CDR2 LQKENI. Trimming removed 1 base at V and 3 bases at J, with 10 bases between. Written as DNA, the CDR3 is TGTGCCAGCTCACCACAGGGAGGTGGCTACGAGCAGTACTTC. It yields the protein CASSPQGGGYEQYF.

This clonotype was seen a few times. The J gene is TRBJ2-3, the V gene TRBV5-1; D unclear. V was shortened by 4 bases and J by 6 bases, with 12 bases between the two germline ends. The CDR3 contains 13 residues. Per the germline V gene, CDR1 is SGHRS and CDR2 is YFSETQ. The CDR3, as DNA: TGCGCCAGCAGCCGGAATCGGGTGGATACGCAGTATTTT. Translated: CASSRNRVDTQYF.

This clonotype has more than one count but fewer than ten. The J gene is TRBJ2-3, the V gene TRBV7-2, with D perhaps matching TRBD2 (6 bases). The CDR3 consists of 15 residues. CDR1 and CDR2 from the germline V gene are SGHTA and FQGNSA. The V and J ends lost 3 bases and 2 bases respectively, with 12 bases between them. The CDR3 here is CASSFQRVNTDTQYF. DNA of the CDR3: TGTGCCAGCAGCTTTCAGCGGGTCAACACAGATACGCAGTATTTT.

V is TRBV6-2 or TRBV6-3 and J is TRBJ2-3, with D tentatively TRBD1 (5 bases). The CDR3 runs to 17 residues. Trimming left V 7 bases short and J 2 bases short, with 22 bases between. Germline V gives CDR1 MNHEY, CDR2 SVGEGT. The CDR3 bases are TGTGCCAGCACCTACGGGTATAGGGGATCGCCCACAGATACGCAGTATTTT. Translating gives CASTYGYRGSPTDTQYF.

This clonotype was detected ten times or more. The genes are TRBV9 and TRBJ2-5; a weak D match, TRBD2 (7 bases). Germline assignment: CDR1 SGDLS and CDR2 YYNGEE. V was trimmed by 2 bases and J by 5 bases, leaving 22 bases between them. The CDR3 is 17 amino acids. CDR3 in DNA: TGTGCCAGCAGCGTCTGGGCGGGGGCCCAGTTGGGGGAGACCCAGTACTTC. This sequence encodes CASSVWAGAQLGETQYF.

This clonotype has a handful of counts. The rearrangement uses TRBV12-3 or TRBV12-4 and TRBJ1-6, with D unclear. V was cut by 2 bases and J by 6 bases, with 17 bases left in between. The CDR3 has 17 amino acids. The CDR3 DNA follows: TGTGCCAGCAGTTTAAGATTTCTCGGAAGCTTTAATTCACCCCTCCACTTT. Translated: CASSLRFLGSFNSPLHF.

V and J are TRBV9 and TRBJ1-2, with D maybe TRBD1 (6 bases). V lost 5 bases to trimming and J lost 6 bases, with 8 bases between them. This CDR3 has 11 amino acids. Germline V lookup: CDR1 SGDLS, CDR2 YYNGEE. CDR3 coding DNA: TGTGCCAGCAGGTACAGGGATGGCTACACCTTC. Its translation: CASRYRDGYTF.

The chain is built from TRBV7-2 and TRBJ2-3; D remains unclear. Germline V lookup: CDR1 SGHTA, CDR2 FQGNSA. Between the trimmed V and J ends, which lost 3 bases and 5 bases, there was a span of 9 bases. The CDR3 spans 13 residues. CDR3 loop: CASSFQKLDTQYF. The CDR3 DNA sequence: TGTGCCAGCAGCTTCCAAAAGCTAGATACGCAGTATTTT.

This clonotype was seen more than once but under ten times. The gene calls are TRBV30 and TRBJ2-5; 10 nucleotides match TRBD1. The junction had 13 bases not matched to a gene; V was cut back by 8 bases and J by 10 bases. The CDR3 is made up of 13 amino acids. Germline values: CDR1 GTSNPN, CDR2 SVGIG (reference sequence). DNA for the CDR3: TGTGCCGGGATATCCGGGACAGGGGCATTCCAGTACTTC. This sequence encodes CAGISGTGAFQYF.

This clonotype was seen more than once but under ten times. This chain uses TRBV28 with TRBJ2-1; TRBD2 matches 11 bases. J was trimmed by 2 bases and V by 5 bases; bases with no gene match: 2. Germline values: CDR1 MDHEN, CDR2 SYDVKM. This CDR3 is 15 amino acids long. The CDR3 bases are TGTGCCAGCAGTGCGACTAGCGGGACCTACAATGAGCAGTTCTTC. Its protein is CASSATSGTYNEQFF. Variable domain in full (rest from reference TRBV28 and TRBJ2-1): DVKVTQSSRYLVKRTGEKVFLECVQDMDHENMFWYRQDPGLGLRLIYFSYDVKMKEKGDIPEGYSVSREKKERFSLILESASTNQTSMYLCASSATSGTYNEQFFGPGTRLTVL.

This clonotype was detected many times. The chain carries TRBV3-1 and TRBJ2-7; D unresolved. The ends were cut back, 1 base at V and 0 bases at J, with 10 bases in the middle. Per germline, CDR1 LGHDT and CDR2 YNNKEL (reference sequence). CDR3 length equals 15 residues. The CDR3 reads CASSQAVGYSYEQYF. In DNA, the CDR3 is TGTGCCAGCAGCCAAGCAGTGGGGTACTCCTACGAGCAGTACTTC.

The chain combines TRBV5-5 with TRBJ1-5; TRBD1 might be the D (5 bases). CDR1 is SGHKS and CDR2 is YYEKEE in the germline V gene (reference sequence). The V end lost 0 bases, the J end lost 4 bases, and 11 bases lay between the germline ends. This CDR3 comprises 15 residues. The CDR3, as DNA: TGTGCCAGCAGCTTGGGAGTGACAGTGAATCAGCCCCAGCATTTT. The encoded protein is CASSLGVTVNQPQHF.

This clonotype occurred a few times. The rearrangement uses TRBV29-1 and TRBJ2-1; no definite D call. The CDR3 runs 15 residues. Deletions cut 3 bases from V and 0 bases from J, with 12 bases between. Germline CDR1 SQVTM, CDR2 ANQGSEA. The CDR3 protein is CSVDTGWSSYNEQFF. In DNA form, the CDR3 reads TGCAGCGTTGATACCGGGTGGAGCTCCTACAATGAGCAGTTCTTC.

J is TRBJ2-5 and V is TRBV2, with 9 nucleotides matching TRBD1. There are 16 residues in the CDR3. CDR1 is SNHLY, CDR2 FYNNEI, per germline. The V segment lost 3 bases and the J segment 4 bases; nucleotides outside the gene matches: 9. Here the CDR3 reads CASSDFRLTGGETQYF. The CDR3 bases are TGTGCCAGCAGTGATTTCCGGCTGACAGGGGGAGAGACCCAGTACTTC. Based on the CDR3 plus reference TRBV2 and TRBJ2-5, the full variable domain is EPEVTQTPSHQVTQMGQEVILRCVPISNHLYFYWYRQILGQKVEFLVSFYNNEISEKSEIFDDQFSVERPDGSNFTLKIRSTKLEDSAMYFCASSDFRLTGGETQYFGPGTRLLVL.

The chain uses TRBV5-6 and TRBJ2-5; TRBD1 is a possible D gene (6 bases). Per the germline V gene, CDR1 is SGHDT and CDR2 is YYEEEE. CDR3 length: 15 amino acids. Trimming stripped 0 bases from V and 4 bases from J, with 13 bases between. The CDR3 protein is CASSLGQVLRETQYF. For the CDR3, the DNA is TGTGCCAGCAGCTTGGGACAGGTACTTCGAGAGACCCAGTACTTC.

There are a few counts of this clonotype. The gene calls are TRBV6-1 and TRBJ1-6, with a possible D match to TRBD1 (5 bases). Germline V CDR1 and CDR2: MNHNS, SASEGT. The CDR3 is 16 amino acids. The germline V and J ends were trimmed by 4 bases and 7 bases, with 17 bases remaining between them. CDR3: CASSASIGGRNSPLHF. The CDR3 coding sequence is TGTGCCAGCAGTGCTTCCATTGGGGGTAGGAATTCACCCCTCCACTTT.

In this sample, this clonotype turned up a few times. CDR3 sequence (DNA): TGCAGTGCCCGGGGCATTGGACAGGGCCCTCAAGAGACCCAGTACTTC. The encoded protein is CSARGIGQGPQETQYF. The chain employs TRBV20-1 and TRBJ2-5; 8 positions match TRBD1. Germline V lookup: CDR1 DFQATT, CDR2 SNEGSKA (reference sequence). CDR3 size: 16 residues. Trimming cost V 6 bases and J 2 bases; bases outside gene matches: 14.

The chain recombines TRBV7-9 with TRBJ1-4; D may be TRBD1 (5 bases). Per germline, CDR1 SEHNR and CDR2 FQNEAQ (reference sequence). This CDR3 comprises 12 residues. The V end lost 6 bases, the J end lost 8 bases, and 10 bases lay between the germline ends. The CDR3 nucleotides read TGTGCCAGCAGGTCCGGACAAGAAAAACTGTTTTTT. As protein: CASRSGQEKLFF.

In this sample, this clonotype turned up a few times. In DNA, the CDR3 is TGTGCCACCAGCTTGGGACAAATCTACAATGAGCAGTTCTTC. Its translation is CATSLGQIYNEQFF. The chain carries TRBV15 and TRBJ2-1; TRBD1 might be the D (6 bases). The CDR3 is made up of 14 amino acids. Trimming removed 5 bases from V and 3 bases from J, with 11 bases in between. CDR1 and CDR2 from the germline V gene are LNHNV and YYDKDF (reference sequence).